This TCR beta chain was recovered during a study of cytomegalovirus exposure and HLA in healthy donors. General study results and limits: The study recorded over 150 TCR beta chains that were cytomegalovirus-associated.

The germline gives CDR1 SGDLS, CDR2 YYNGEE. The CDR3 runs to 13 residues. V lost 0 bases, J lost 6 bases, and 1 base stayed unmatched. For this clone: Its matching antigen is unknown.

Data came from immunoSEQ multiplex PCR; TCRdb stores just in-frame clones and leaves some out. The data contain around 300,000 clones, 80% to 90% of them singletons. Sequenced sample: PBMCs. This chain joins TRBV9 and TRBJ1-1; 8 nucleotides align to TRBD1. This receptor was identified in a woman between 18 and 29 years old in good health and CMV-seronegative. Written as DNA, the CDR3 is TGTGCCAGCAGCGTAGGGACAGGGTCTGAAGCTTTCTTT. Residues: CASSVGTGSEAFF.